The 11 T cell receptor beta chains below come from one sample, sequenced in a study of blood T cell repertoires in COVID-19. Libraries were prepared by immunoSEQ multiplex PCR; TCRdb keeps only in-frame clonotypes and omits some of them. The sample gives 90,000 to 100,000 clones, over 70% of which show up once; 4% to 5.5% is in the top ten. The sequencing input was peripheral blood. All receptors derive from a man aged 60 to 75 with acute or convalescent COVID-19.

The rearrangement links TRBV9 to TRBJ2-5; possible D gene TRBD2, 6 bases. CDR1 is SGDLS, CDR2 YYNGEE, per germline. V lost 2 bases to trimming and J lost 3 bases, with 17 bases between them. The CDR3 sequence is 16 residues long. The CDR3 loop reads CASSVGTGDHKETQYF. CDR3 bases: TGTGCCAGCAGCGTTGGGACTGGAGACCATAAAGAGACCCAGTACTTC.

The rearrangement uses TRBV7-2 and TRBJ2-5; tentatively, D is TRBD1 (6 bases). The CDR3 extends over 16 amino acids. The V end lost 1 base, the J end lost 5 bases, and 17 bases lay between the germline ends. Per germline, CDR1 SGHTA and CDR2 FQGNSA. Here the CDR3 DNA reads TGTGCCAGCAGCTTAGAGGGCAGGGGCTCTTCGGAGACCCAGTACTTC. Translating gives CASSLEGRGSSETQYF.

This clone was observed a few times. Mismatch with germline at one junction end may stem from a read error. CDR3 coding DNA: TGTGCCAGCAATGAAGGCGGAAACCTCGGCTACACCTTC. It is translated as CASNEGGNLGYTF. This chain uses TRBV6-1 with TRBJ1-2; D is undetermined. Germline-derived CDR1 and CDR2 are MNHNS and SASEGT. The CDR3 covers 13 residues.

The gene calls are TRBV4-3 and TRBJ1-6; possible D gene TRBD1, 5 bases. Germline CDR1 and CDR2: LGHNA and YSLEER. V lost 1 base and J 10 bases, leaving 14 bases between the germline ends. The CDR3 totals 15 residues. CDR3 region: CASSQGGGVSSPLHF. Written as DNA, the CDR3 is TGCGCCAGCAGCCAAGGTGGAGGGGTAAGCTCACCCCTCCACTTT.

This chain's CDR3 is CASSATSSWQYF. The CDR3 bases are TGTGCCAGCTCCGCCACTAGCTCGTGGCAGTACTTC. The J gene is TRBJ2-7, the V gene TRBV7-2; maybe TRBD2 (6 bases). V was trimmed by 8 bases and J by 9 bases, leaving 17 bases between them. The CDR3 spans 12 residues. Germline values: CDR1 SGHTA, CDR2 FQGNSA.

V usage is TRBV2 and J usage is TRBJ2-1, with 9 nucleotides matching TRBD2. The CDR3 covers 15 residues. CDR1 and CDR2 from the germline V gene are SNHLY and FYNNEI. V shed 0 bases and J 5 bases; nucleotides not matched to a gene: 2. The CDR3 sequence: CASSEASGGNNEQFF. CDR3 sequence (DNA): TGTGCCAGCAGTGAAGCTAGCGGGGGTAACAATGAGCAGTTCTTC.

The chain combines TRBV9 with TRBJ1-2; D gene uncertain. Germline assignment: CDR1 SGDLS and CDR2 YYNGEE. There are 13 residues in the CDR3. Trimming removed 0 bases at V and 4 bases at J, with 7 bases between. CDR3 residues: CASSVGGRYGYTF. DNA of the CDR3: TGTGCCAGCAGCGTAGGAGGGCGCTATGGCTACACCTTC.

CDR3 loop: CASSWKRANTGELFF. CDR3 nucleotides: TGTGCCAGCAGCTGGAAGCGGGCAAACACCGGGGAGCTGTTTTTT. This rearrangement joins TRBV6-2 or TRBV6-3 to TRBJ2-2, with D maybe TRBD2 (6 bases). The germline V gene has CDR1 MNHEY and CDR2 SVGEGT. Trimming pared 6 bases from V and 2 bases from J, leaving 13 bases between. CDR3 length: 15 residues.

This rearrangement joins TRBV7-2 to TRBJ2-5; 7 bases are a match to TRBD1. Trimming at V came to 2 bases and at J to 5 bases, leaving 5 bases not matched to a gene. This CDR3 has 14 residues. CDR1 and CDR2 from the germline V gene are SGHTA and FQGNSA. The CDR3 spells CASSLRRRGETQYF. CDR3 sequence (DNA): TGTGCCAGCAGCTTACGGCGCAGGGGGGAGACCCAGTACTTC.

This clone showed up just once. This sequence joins TRBV15 and TRBJ1-2, with D perhaps TRBD1 (6 bases). There are 14 residues in the CDR3. Germline V gives CDR1 LNHNV, CDR2 YYDKDF (reference sequence). Trimming took off 0 bases at V and 7 bases at J, with 12 bases between the two ends. CDR3 in DNA: TGTGCCACCAGCAGAGATAACCAGGGGATTGGCTACACCTTC. This translates into CATSRDNQGIGYTF.

This clone occurred once. The rearrangement links TRBV29-1 to TRBJ2-2, with D possibly being TRBD2 (11 bases). Trimming took off 7 bases at V and 3 bases at J, with 30 bases between the two ends. The germline gives CDR1 SQVTM, CDR2 ANQGSEA. CDR3 length: 19 residues. CDR3: CSAAFDRGLAGGDTGELFF. The CDR3 DNA follows: TGCAGCGCCGCCTTCGACAGGGGGCTAGCGGGAGGCGACACCGGGGAGCTGTTTTTT.